This entry lists 11 T cell receptor beta chains sequenced from one sample in a study of beta chain features in type 1 diabetes. Study results and caveats: Moderately but significantly shorter TCRB CDR3s were found in Type 1 diabetes patients in all four CD4+ subsets.

No antigen has been identified for these receptors. The entirety of the isolated RNA underwent reverse transcription, so expressed TCRB transcripts were sequenced. The data were produced by immunoSEQ multiplex PCR, yet TCRdb's version contains in-frame clones alone and is incomplete. Among 600,000 to 750,000 clones listed, approximately 13% were seen once. Input material: naive CD4+ T cells from blood. All receptors derive from a man aged 30 to 39 with type 1 diabetes.

The chain links TRBV5-6 to TRBJ1-6; D is unclear. The CDR3 spans 14 residues. CDR1 is SGHDT, CDR2 YYEEEE, per germline. The germline V and J ends were trimmed by 0 bases and 9 bases, with 10 bases remaining between them. The CDR3 loop reads CASSLAGSPSPLHF. The CDR3 bases are TGTGCCAGCAGCTTGGCCGGCAGCCCTTCACCCCTCCACTTT.

This clone has more than one count but fewer than ten. The chain employs TRBV11-3 and TRBJ1-2; maybe TRBD1 (6 bases). Per germline, CDR1 SGHNT and CDR2 YENEEA. This CDR3 is built from 12 residues. Between the trimmed V and J ends, which lost 5 bases and 5 bases, there was a span of 9 bases. The CDR3 here is CASSAGQYGYTF. The DNA for the CDR3 is TGTGCCAGCAGCGCCGGACAGTATGGCTACACCTTC.

This chain connects TRBV29-1 to TRBJ2-5; D ambiguous. In germline, CDR1 is SQVTM, CDR2 ANQGSEA. This CDR3 has 11 amino acids. With 7 bases removed from V and 6 bases from J, the gap between germline ends came to 12 bases. Here the CDR3 reads CSGSVLQTQYF. CDR3 bases: TGCAGCGGATCAGTATTGCAGACCCAGTACTTC.

The chain couples TRBV7-9 to TRBJ2-1, with D possibly matching TRBD2 (7 bases). CDR3 length: 17 amino acids. V lost 1 base to trimming and J lost 7 bases, with 20 bases between them. Germline V CDR1 and CDR2: SEHNR, FQNEAQ (reference sequence). The CDR3 region is CASSLDRGGGSTNEQFF. The CDR3, as DNA: TGTGCCAGCAGCTTAGATCGGGGAGGGGGTAGCACGAATGAGCAGTTCTTC.

This clone turned up a few times. This CDR3 is also generated by other DNA sequences in the sample. V and J are TRBV7-2 and TRBJ2-3; tentatively, D is TRBD2 (7 bases). Germline V CDR1 and CDR2: SGHTA, FQGNSA. The CDR3 has 16 residues. The germline V and J ends were trimmed by 0 bases and 3 bases, with 13 bases remaining between them. CDR3 coding DNA: TGTGCCAGCAGCTTAGCGCTGGCGGGGGCAACAGATACGCAGTATTTT. Amino acids: CASSLALAGATDTQYF.

The V and J genes are TRBV14 and TRBJ1-2, with 9 nucleotides matching TRBD1. With V trimmed by 1 base and J by 6 bases, 15 bases remained unmatched. Germline values: CDR1 SGHDN, CDR2 FVKESK. The CDR3 is 18 residues long. The CDR3 here is CASSQAAWALTGGNGYTF. The CDR3 region has the DNA TGTGCCAGCAGCCAAGCGGCCTGGGCCCTAACAGGGGGCAATGGCTACACCTTC.

The rearrangement uses TRBV10-3 and TRBJ2-1, with no clear D. Germline CDR1 reads ENHRY; CDR2 reads SYGVKD. The length of the CDR3 is 18 residues. Trimming removed 1 base at V and 0 bases at J, with 16 bases between. As DNA, the CDR3 is TGTGCCATCAGTGAGTGGTCCGGCATGGCCCGCTCCTACAATGAGCAGTTCTTC. Residues: CAISEWSGMARSYNEQFF.

The genes are TRBV11-1 and TRBJ2-7; maybe TRBD1 (5 bases). The germline V gene encodes CDR1 SGHAT and CDR2 FQDESV (reference sequence). V was trimmed by 6 bases and J by 3 bases, leaving 9 bases between them. CDR3 length: 12 residues. This CDR3 is CASRGASYEQYF. The CDR3 region has the DNA TGTGCCAGCAGAGGGGCAAGCTACGAGCAGTACTTC.

Only a few counts were recorded for this clone. The rearrangement links TRBV18 to TRBJ1-4; 10 bases match TRBD1. This CDR3 region has 16 residues. With 3 bases clipped from V and 5 bases from J, the junction kept 6 bases outside the gene matches. Germline CDR1 is KGHSH and CDR2 is LQKENI. The chain's CDR3 is CASSPGQGSYNEKLFF. Written as DNA, the CDR3 is TGTGCCAGCTCACCGGGACAGGGGAGCTACAATGAAAAACTGTTTTTT.

This clone was counted only a few times. V is TRBV18 and J is TRBJ2-2; D might be TRBD2 (6 bases). Trimming removed 4 bases at V and 3 bases at J, with 9 bases between. This CDR3 comprises 14 residues. CDR1 KGHSH and CDR2 LQKENI come from the germline V gene. The CDR3 loop reads CASSRDSDTGELFF. Written as DNA, the CDR3 is TGTGCCAGCTCACGGGACTCGGACACCGGGGAGCTGTTTTTT.

V and J are TRBV27 and TRBJ1-2, with D hard to call. The CDR3 is 14 residues long. Germline V gene sequence: CDR1 MNHEY, CDR2 SMNVEV (reference sequence). V gave up 2 bases and J gave up 0 bases, with 7 bases separating them. Here the CDR3 DNA reads TGTGCCAGCAGTTTAACGGCTGCTAACTATGGCTACACCTTC. Protein product: CASSLTAANYGYTF.